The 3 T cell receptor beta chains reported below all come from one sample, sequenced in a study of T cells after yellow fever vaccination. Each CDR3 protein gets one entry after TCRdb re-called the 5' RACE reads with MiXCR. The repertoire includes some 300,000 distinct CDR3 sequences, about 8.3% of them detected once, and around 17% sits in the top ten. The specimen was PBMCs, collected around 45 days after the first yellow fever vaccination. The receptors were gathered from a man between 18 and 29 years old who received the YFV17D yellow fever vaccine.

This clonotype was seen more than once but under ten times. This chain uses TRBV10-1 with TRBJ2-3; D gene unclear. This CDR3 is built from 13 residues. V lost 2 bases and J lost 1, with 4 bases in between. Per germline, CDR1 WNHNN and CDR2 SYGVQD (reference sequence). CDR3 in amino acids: CASSETGTDTQYF. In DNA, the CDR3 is TGCGCCAGCAGTGAGACTGGCACAGATACGCAGTATTTT.

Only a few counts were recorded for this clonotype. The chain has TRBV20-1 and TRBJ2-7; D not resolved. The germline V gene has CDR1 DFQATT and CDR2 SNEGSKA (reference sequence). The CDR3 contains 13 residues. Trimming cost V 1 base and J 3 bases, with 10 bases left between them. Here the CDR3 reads CSARGSFDYEQYV. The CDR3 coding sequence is TGCAGTGCTAGAGGCTCCTTTGACTACGAGCAGTACGTC.

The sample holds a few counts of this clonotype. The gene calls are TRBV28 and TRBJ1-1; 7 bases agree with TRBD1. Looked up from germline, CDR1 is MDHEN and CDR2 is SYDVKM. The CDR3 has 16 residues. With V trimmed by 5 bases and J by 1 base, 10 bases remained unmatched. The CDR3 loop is CASSILGQDTNTEAFF. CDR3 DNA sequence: TGTGCCAGCAGTATCCTAGGACAGGACACGAACACTGAAGCTTTCTTT.